The entry below describes one T cell receptor (beta chain). The target of this receptor is not known. Per-base quality was not reported, and no clone a single base away is much larger than it. Looking up the germline V gene yields CDR1 SGHAT and CDR2 FQNNGV. V lost 5 bases and J lost 0 bases, and the count of bases not matched to a germline gene is 8. There are 16 amino acids in the CDR3, from cysteine to phenylalanine inclusive. CDR3 DNA only is kept here, 48 bases in frame from base 1. The data originate from a study of Ad26.COV2.S vaccination and SARS-CoV-2 variants (dated by TCRdb to about 2021). In terms of the full investigation: Donors in the vaccine arm were drawn from COV1001, a multicentre, randomized, double-blind, placebo-controlled phase I-IIa trial testing Ad26.COV2.S in healthy adults. Dosing of Ad26.COV2.S was intramuscular, at either 5x10^10 or 1x10^11 viral particles, delivered as one shot or as two shots spaced 56 days apart. Sequencing of the TCRbeta repertoire served to evaluate the specificity and breadth of SARS-CoV-2-reactive T cell receptors following Ad26.COV2.S vaccination. A total of some 30 samples were included in the TCR-sequenced set, comprising 19 Ad26.COV2.S vaccine recipients, 5 placebo recipients and 8 SARS-CoV-2 convalescent individuals. Trial participants were randomized into five groups of five, in which low-dose or high-dose Ad26.COV2.S was given once or twice, or placebo was given on both occasions. Investigators remained blinded to trial group allocation during experiments and outcome assessment. On the study overall, not on this receptor specifically: The authors noted that total T cell responses may have been underestimated by the TCR breadth and depth analyses. Substantial breadth of spike-specific CD8+ and CD4+ T cell responses was reported after vaccination. Ad26.COV2.S recipients had higher spike-specific TCR breadth than placebo recipients (P = 0.0014). The study was not powered for comparison of responses between vaccine doses or regimens. Comparable non-spike TCR breadth was observed between vaccine and placebo recipients, consistent with only spike being contained in the vaccine.

The immunoSEQ Assay was the method used to sequence TCRbeta CDR3 regions. After extraction, genomic DNA underwent amplification by bias-controlled multiplex PCR, followed by high-throughput sequencing. In the original analysis: To quantify the absolute abundance of every unique TCRbeta CDR3 region, sequences were collapsed and filtered. Usable DNA was measured by amplifying reference genes present in all nucleated cells, and TCRbeta template counts were normalized to that usable DNA to estimate T cell fraction. Repertoire TCRs were annotated as SARS-CoV-2-specific when V gene, CDR3 amino acid sequence and J gene were exactly matched to a known reactive TCR set. The reference SARS-CoV-2 TCR set came from MIRA and was filtered for enrichment in COVID-19-positive ImmuneCODE repertoires, removing public or cross-reactive TCRs. Drawing on the MIRA antigens, annotated TCRs were analysed further at the level of specific ORF or position within ORF. Depth was the summed frequency of annotated unique rearrangements, while breadth was defined as annotated unique rearrangements over total unique productive rearrangements. Two-sided Wilcoxon rank-sum tests were used to compare TCR breadth between groups. TCRdb holds this immuneACCESS table with in-frame rearrangements only. Some clones are missing; in checked studies, unresolved V genes explain under half, and the rest has no known cause. For V, J and clone size, that table is used; D and trimming come from the DNA. For this sample the table gives 400,000 to 500,000 clones, of which approximately 90% were detected only once. Less than 4% of the sample is in the top ten clones.

Taken with the paper, the label for treatment or condition translates to: around 19 received Ad26.COV2.S at low or high dose, single or two shots; 5 received placebo; per-sample allocation not given. Repertoires of vaccine and placebo recipients were sequenced from samples taken on day 63 after the first injection. Between 29 July and 7 August 2020, Cohort 1b enrolled approximately 26 adults aged 18-55 years at one site in Boston, USA. Ad26.COV2.S was a replication-incompetent adenovirus type 26 vector that expressed a prefusion-stabilized SARS-CoV-2 spike protein derived from the original Wuhan strain.

This sequence originates from a person between 18 and 60 years old who received the Ad26.COV2.S COVID-19 vaccine or a placebo. Sequenced material: peripheral blood, taken in a trial of Ad26.COV2.S vaccine versus placebo. The chain employs TRBV11-2 and TRBJ2-3; TRBD1 matches 7 bases in the middle. The nucleotides read TGTGCCAGCAGCCCACGGGACAGCTATAGCACAGATACGCAGTATTTT. It encodes CASSPRDSYSTDTQYF.